These 16 T cell receptor beta chains were sequenced from one sample in a study of Graves' ophthalmopathy and Graves' hyperthyroidism. RNA transcripts were the source from which TCR beta CDR3 regions were amplified. The first-round RT-PCR employed HTBI primers together with the Qiagen OneStep RT-PCR kit. A multiplex PCR was then performed as the second round. TCRdb independently ran MiXCR on the multiplex PCR reads; one entry per CDR3 protein. The data show under 400,000 distinct CDR3 sequences, with around a sixth seen just once and roughly an eighth held by the top ten. Sequenced input: peripheral blood. Receptors were obtained from an adult man with Graves' ophthalmopathy.

At least ten counts were recorded for this clonotype. This chain joins TRBV20-1 and TRBJ1-2, with 7 bases that match TRBD1. Per the germline V gene, CDR1 is DFQATT and CDR2 is SNEGSKA (reference sequence). The V segment lost 2 bases and the J segment 3 bases; nucleotides outside the gene matches: 3. The CDR3 has 13 residues. As DNA, the CDR3 is TGCAGTGCTAGACCCAGGGGGTACTATGGCTACACCTTC. Encoded protein: CSARPRGYYGYTF.

This clonotype was counted ten times or more. The gene calls are TRBV6-1 and TRBJ2-4; TRBD1 matches 7 bases. Germline V gives CDR1 MNHNS, CDR2 SASEGT. CDR3 length: 14 residues. V gave up 5 bases and J gave up 5 bases; unmatched junction bases: 6. CDR3 nucleotides: TGTGCCAGCAGTAAATCCGGGACAGAAAACATTCAGTACTTC. Its protein product is CASSKSGTENIQYF.

This clonotype was detected ten times or more. This chain connects TRBV6-2 or TRBV6-3 to TRBJ2-7; D is unclear. This CDR3 region has 12 residues. Germline V CDR1 and CDR2: MNHEY, SVGEGT. V was pared by 6 bases and J by 4 bases, with 10 bases between. In DNA, the CDR3 is TGTGCCAGCAGGCCCGGGCGTTACGAGCAGTACTTC. It encodes CASRPGRYEQYF.

Ten or more counts support this clonotype. The chain carries TRBV9 and TRBJ1-3, with D unresolved. The CDR3 covers 16 residues. V lost 0 bases to trimming and J lost 0 bases, with 10 bases between them. Germline CDR1 SGDLS, CDR2 YYNGEE. The CDR3 DNA reads as TGTGCCAGCAGCGTAGATGACGGACGCTCTGGAAACACCATATATTTT. Residues: CASSVDDGRSGNTIYF. The full variable domain, rest sourced from reference TRBV9 and TRBJ1-3, is DSGVTQTPKHLITATGQRVTLRCSPRSGDLSVYWYQQSLDQGLQFLIQYYNGEERAKGNILERFSAQQFPDLHSELNLSSLELGDSALYFCASSVDDGRSGNTIYFGEGSWLTVV.

The genes are TRBV6-1 and TRBJ2-4, with TRBD2 as a possible D gene (6 bases). Trimming shortened V by 7 bases and J by 3 bases, and 16 bases separated the two germline ends. Germline V lookup: CDR1 MNHNS, CDR2 SASEGT. The CDR3 length is 15 residues. The CDR3 protein is CASTDGSLGKNIQYF. The CDR3 region has the DNA TGTGCCAGCACCGACGGGAGTCTTGGCAAAAACATTCAGTACTTC.

Many counts were recorded for this clonotype. This chain links TRBV28 with TRBJ2-5; D remains ambiguous. CDR3 length: 13 amino acids. V was pared by 6 bases and J by 9 bases, with 17 bases between. The germline V gene has CDR1 MDHEN and CDR2 SYDVKM. As DNA, the CDR3 is TGTGCCAGCAGCCCGAACGTTGCCAGCGCCCAGTACTTC. Its translation: CASSPNVASAQYF.

In its sample, this clonotype was seen many times. The chain combines TRBV5-1 with TRBJ1-1, with 7 bases lining up with TRBD1. CDR1 is SGHRS and CDR2 is YFSETQ in the germline V gene. This CDR3 has 12 residues. V dropped 4 bases and J dropped 11; count of bases not matched to a gene: 8. The CDR3 sequence: CASSEPTGTAFF. The CDR3 nucleotides read TGCGCCAGCAGCGAACCGACAGGGACGGCTTTCTTT.

This clonotype was picked up many times. The chain uses TRBV6-1 and TRBJ2-7, with D uncertain. CDR1 MNHNS and CDR2 SASEGT come from the germline V gene. The CDR3 loop spans 12 amino acids. The V end was cut by 10 bases, the J end by 0 bases, with 10 bases between. The CDR3 loop is CATGPASYEQYF. In nucleotides, the CDR3 is TGTGCCACCGGCCCCGCCTCCTACGAGCAGTACTTC.

This clonotype appeared many times. The chain combines TRBV6-1 with TRBJ2-2; D is perhaps TRBD1 or TRBD2 (5 bases each). This CDR3 has 15 residues. CDR1 is MNHNS, CDR2 SASEGT, per germline. Trimming cost V 7 bases and J 4 bases, with 16 bases left between them. CDR3 nucleotide sequence: TGTGCCAGCAACTCCGAGCAGGGACGCACCGGGGAGCTGTTTTTT. It translates to CASNSEQGRTGELFF.

The V call is TRBV11-2, the J call TRBJ2-2, with unresolved D. Germline V gene data show CDR1 as SGHAT and CDR2 as FQNNGV. V lost 0 bases, J lost 1 base, and 6 bases lay in between. This CDR3 is built from 15 residues. CDR3 in DNA: TGTGCCAGCAGCTTAGAAGCACAGAACACCGGGGAGCTGTTTTTT. Its translation: CASSLEAQNTGELFF.

Ten or more counts support this clonotype. CDR3 DNA: TGTGCCAGCAGTGAGAGGACAGGACTCACAGATACGCAGTATTTT. It translates to CASSERTGLTDTQYF. The chain employs TRBV6-1 and TRBJ2-3, with 7 bases aligning to TRBD1. Germline values: CDR1 MNHNS, CDR2 SASEGT. The CDR3 length is 15 residues. Unmatched junction bases numbered 5, after V lost 3 bases and J lost 2 bases.

This clonotype was recorded many times. V is TRBV19 and J is TRBJ2-7, with TRBD1 matching over 9 bases. The trim removed 3 bases at V and 5 bases at J, leaving 5 bases unmatched. Germline V gives CDR1 LNHDA, CDR2 SQIVND (reference sequence). The length of the CDR3 is 14 residues. The CDR3 is CASSMTGGINEQYF. CDR3 nucleotides: TGTGCCAGTAGTATGACAGGGGGGATCAACGAGCAGTACTTC.

The chain employs TRBV6-1 and TRBJ2-7; 9 bases map to TRBD1. The CDR3 runs to 15 residues. V lost 5 bases, J lost 2 bases, and 7 bases stayed unmatched. From germline, CDR1 is MNHNS and CDR2 SASEGT. CDR3: CASSPAGTGTYEQYF. CDR3 bases: TGTGCCAGCAGTCCTGCGGGGACAGGGACCTACGAGCAGTACTTC.

This clonotype showed up many times. The V and J genes are TRBV30 and TRBJ2-5; a weak D match, TRBD1 (5 bases). CDR1 and CDR2 (germline): GTSNPN, SVGIG (reference sequence). This CDR3 region has 14 residues. Between the trimmed V and J ends, which lost 2 bases and 5 bases, there was a span of 15 bases. In DNA form, the CDR3 reads TGTGCCTGGAGTATTCTGAGGACACGGGAGACCCAGTACTTC. This encodes CAWSILRTRETQYF.

This clonotype was recorded at least ten times. The chain combines TRBV7-9 with TRBJ1-6, with D uncertain. Trimming stripped 2 bases from V and 8 bases from J, with 13 bases between. This CDR3 is 15 amino acids long. Germline V lookup: CDR1 SEHNR, CDR2 FQNEAQ (reference sequence). The CDR3 sequence: CASSLRAVSDSPLHF. The DNA of the CDR3 is TGTGCCAGCAGCTTAAGGGCCGTCAGTGATTCACCCCTCCACTTT.

The chain couples TRBV12-5 to TRBJ1-1; D possibly corresponds to TRBD1 (6 bases). The germline gives CDR1 LGHNT, CDR2 FRNRAP. Trimming took 5 bases from V and 0 from J, leaving 10 bases between them. The CDR3 is made up of 14 amino acids. CDR3 in amino acids: CASGIGGMNTEAFF. Here the CDR3 DNA reads TGTGCTAGTGGTATTGGGGGCATGAACACTGAAGCTTTCTTT.